The 29 T cell receptor beta chains in this list originate from one sample, sequenced in a study of blood T cell repertoires in COVID-19 (TCRdb year 2020). Library prep was done by the immunoSEQ multiplex PCR assay. The source is immuneACCESS, and TCRdb retained only in-frame sequences with V and J called. Part of the clones is not carried over; for the studies checked, unresolved V genes explain less than half of this, and the remainder is unexplained. Counted in this sample were about 74,000 clones; about nine tenths of them appeared once. Roughly 28% of the sample comes from the top ten. Sequences were obtained from peripheral blood. The receptors stem from a woman older than 75 with active or convalescent COVID-19.

The rearrangement uses TRBV3-1 (or the pseudogene TRBV3-2) and TRBJ1-3; D perhaps matches TRBD1 (5 bases). The germline V gene has CDR1 LGHDT and CDR2 YNNKEL (reference sequence). The CDR3 has 18 amino acids. V was pared by 1 base and J by 0 bases, with 16 bases between. CDR3 region: CASSQGRGSTNSGNTIYF. The CDR3 DNA reads TGTGCCAGCAGCCAAGGGCGGGGCAGCACAAACTCTGGAAACACCATATATTTT.

The rearrangement links TRBV2 to TRBJ1-1; possible D gene TRBD1, 5 bases. This CDR3 region has 14 residues. CDR1 and CDR2 (germline): SNHLY, FYNNEI. Deletions cut 7 bases from V and 1 base from J, with 13 bases between. The CDR3 bases are TGTGCCAGCACATGGGGCGGACAGAACACTGAAGCTTTCTTT. It yields the protein CASTWGGQNTEAFF.

CDR3 sequence: CASSSGIRETQYF. CDR3 DNA sequence: TGTGCCAGCAGTTCGGGAATTCGAGAGACCCAGTACTTC. V gene TRBV6-5 combines with J gene TRBJ2-5, with D possibly matching TRBD2 (5 bases). CDR3 length: 13 residues. Germline values: CDR1 MNHEY, CDR2 SVGAGI. V was pared by 4 bases and J by 4 bases, with 10 bases between.

V and J are TRBV5-4 and TRBJ2-5; 7 bases are shared with TRBD2. CDR3 length equals 16 residues. Trimming removed 4 bases from V and 5 bases from J; junction bases left unmatched: 14. Looked up from germline, CDR1 is SGHNT and CDR2 is YYREEE (reference sequence). The CDR3 region has the DNA TGTGCCAGCAGCAAGGGGAGGGGAATCATGGGGGAGACCCAGTACTTC. The encoded protein is CASSKGRGIMGETQYF.

The chain recombines TRBV28 with TRBJ1-2; the match to TRBD1 covers 8 bases. V trimming: 2 bases; J trimming: 5 bases; junction bases outside the gene matches: 4. The germline CDR1 and CDR2 sequences are MDHEN and SYDVKM. The CDR3 contains 14 residues. Here the CDR3 reads CASSLARTGYGYTF. The CDR3 nucleotides are TGTGCCAGCAGTTTAGCCCGGACAGGGTATGGCTACACCTTC.

This clone was detected once. The chain has TRBV5-1 and TRBJ2-1; 8 positions agree with TRBD2. In germline, CDR1 is SGHRS, CDR2 YFSETQ. CDR3 length equals 16 residues. V lost 1 base to trimming and J lost 0 bases; unmatched junction nucleotides: 3. The DNA for the CDR3 is TGCGCCAGCAGCTTGTCAAGCGGGGGCTCCTACAATGAGCAGTTCTTC. This sequence encodes CASSLSSGGSYNEQFF.

V is TRBV7-3 and J is TRBJ2-1, with 12 bases matching TRBD1. Per germline, CDR1 SGHTA and CDR2 FQGTGA. Trimming removed 3 bases from V and 4 bases from J; junction bases left unmatched: 7. This CDR3 has 17 residues. CDR3 sequence (DNA): TGTGCCAGCAGCTTGGGACAGGGGGCGAATTTGTACAATGAGCAGTTCTTC. Amino acid sequence: CASSLGQGANLYNEQFF.

This sequence joins TRBV7-6 and TRBJ2-2, with 9 bases aligning to TRBD1. CDR1 and CDR2 (germline): SGHVS, FNYEAQ. V gave up 2 bases and J gave up 7 bases; unmatched junction bases: 5. The CDR3 covers 15 residues. This CDR3 reads CASSLLQGAVGELFF. In nucleotides, the CDR3 is TGTGCCAGCAGCTTATTACAGGGGGCGGTCGGGGAGCTGTTTTTT.

V gene TRBV6-6 combines with J gene TRBJ1-1, with TRBD1 matching over 9 bases. V was pared by 5 bases and J by 1 base, with 5 bases of the junction left unmatched. This CDR3 contains 15 residues. Germline loops: CDR1 MNHNY, CDR2 SVGAGI (reference sequence). In DNA, the CDR3 is TGTGCCAGCAGTACCTGGACAGGGGCGAACACTGAAGCTTTCTTT. Its translation: CASSTWTGANTEAFF.

The rearrangement uses TRBV5-1 and TRBJ1-1, with D unresolved. Trimming took 4 bases from V and 3 from J, leaving 13 bases between them. The germline CDR1 and CDR2 sequences are SGHRS and YFSETQ. CDR3 length: 14 residues. CDR3 nucleotide sequence: TGCGCCAGCAGCCCCACACCGGAGTACACTGAAGCTTTCTTT. This codes for CASSPTPEYTEAFF.

The V gene is TRBV11-3, the J gene TRBJ2-3; a possible D gene is TRBD2 (5 bases). Per germline, CDR1 SGHNT and CDR2 YENEEA. This CDR3 is built from 14 residues. V gave up 1 base and J gave up 4 bases, with 9 bases separating them. This CDR3 reads CASSLGRGSDTQYF. The CDR3 DNA reads as TGTGCCAGCAGCTTAGGTCGGGGTTCAGATACGCAGTATTTT.

V is TRBV5-4 and J is TRBJ1-1; 10 bases map to TRBD1. Germline V gene lookup returns CDR1 SGHNT and CDR2 YYREEE (reference sequence). Germline trimming cut 4 bases from V and 5 bases from J; bases unmatched to any gene: 8. This CDR3 is 15 amino acids long. CDR3 loop: CASSNRQGAITEAFF. CDR3 bases: TGTGCCAGCAGCAACAGACAGGGGGCGATTACTGAAGCTTTCTTT.

CDR3 residues: CASSFVGQGFYEQYF. The DNA of the CDR3 is TGTGCCAGCAGTTTTGTCGGACAGGGTTTCTACGAGCAGTACTTC. The chain recombines TRBV27 with TRBJ2-7; 8 bases map to TRBD1. With V trimmed by 3 bases and J by 3 bases, 7 bases remained unmatched. The CDR3 is made up of 15 amino acids. The germline CDR1 and CDR2 sequences are MNHEY and SMNVEV (reference sequence).

The chain joins TRBV5-1 to TRBJ1-2; 8 bases match TRBD1. CDR1 and CDR2 from the germline V gene are SGHRS and YFSETQ. J gave up 3 bases and V 4 bases, and 8 bases lay outside the gene matches. The CDR3 contains 15 residues. CDR3 DNA: TGCGCCAGCAGCATAGGACAGGGCGGGGACTATGGCTACACCTTC. Translating gives CASSIGQGGDYGYTF.

The CDR3 sequence: CASSQRGANTEAFF. The CDR3 bases are TGTGCCAGCAGCCAACGGGGGGCCAACACTGAAGCTTTCTTT. This chain links TRBV14 with TRBJ1-1, with a tentative D call TRBD1 (6 bases). The CDR3 length is 14 residues. CDR1 SGHDN and CDR2 FVKESK come from the germline V gene. V gave up 2 bases and J gave up 2 bases, with 9 bases separating them.

This chain joins TRBV12-3 or TRBV12-4 and TRBJ1-1; a possible D gene is TRBD1 (5 bases). CDR3 size: 13 residues. V lost 6 bases and J 4 bases, leaving 12 bases between the germline ends. The DNA for the CDR3 is TGTGCCAGCAGCCGTGACAGAGGCACTGAAGCTTTCTTT. This encodes CASSRDRGTEAFF.

The chain combines TRBV4-3 with TRBJ2-3; TRBD1 matches 9 bases. The CDR3 is 17 amino acids. Germline-derived CDR1 and CDR2 are LGHNA and YSLEER. The ends lost 2 bases at V and 3 bases at J; junction bases unmatched: 9. The CDR3 is CASSQKGTGLRTDTQYF. CDR3 DNA sequence: TGCGCCAGCAGCCAAAAAGGGACAGGGTTAAGGACAGATACGCAGTATTTT.

This chain links TRBV5-4 with TRBJ1-1, with TRBD1 matching over 10 bases. This CDR3 region has 15 residues. CDR1 is SGHNT and CDR2 is YYREEE in the germline V gene (reference sequence). With V trimmed by 4 bases and J by 4 bases, 7 bases remained unmatched. The CDR3 nucleotides read TGTGCCAGCAGCACCAGACAGGGGGCAGTCACTGAAGCTTTCTTT. This codes for CASSTRQGAVTEAFF.

This sequence joins TRBV6-5 and TRBJ1-2; TRBD1 matches at 7 bases. The CDR3 has 13 amino acids. With 6 bases clipped from V and 2 bases from J, the junction kept 3 bases outside the gene matches. Germline-derived CDR1 and CDR2 are MNHEY and SVGAGI. CDR3 in DNA: TGTGCCAGCAGGACAGGGTCCAACTATGGCTACACCTTC. Its protein is CASRTGSNYGYTF.

V and J are TRBV11-2 and TRBJ1-2; no definite D call. V dropped 5 bases and J dropped 4 bases, with 14 bases sitting between them. The CDR3 runs to 14 residues. Germline V CDR1 and CDR2: SGHAT, FQNNGV. CDR3 sequence (DNA): TGTGCCAGCAGCATATCAGAGGCTAGCTATGGCTACACCTTC. Its protein is CASSISEASYGYTF.

The rearrangement uses TRBV28 and TRBJ1-4; TRBD1 matches 8 bases. Germline V gene data show CDR1 as MDHEN and CDR2 as SYDVKM. The CDR3 is 15 amino acids. Losses at the gene ends were 5 bases for V and 6 bases for J; bases not matched to a gene: 8. The CDR3 nucleotides read TGTGCCAGCAGTGCAGGGGGCGCAGGTCATGAAAAACTGTTTTTT. It encodes CASSAGGAGHEKLFF.

The chain has TRBV6-5 and TRBJ1-1; 12 nucleotides line up with TRBD1. Germline V lookup: CDR1 MNHEY, CDR2 SVGAGI. V was pared by 7 bases and J by 12 bases, with 9 bases of the junction left unmatched. CDR3 length equals 13 residues. CDR3 amino acids: CASTPGQGARSFF. CDR3 DNA sequence: TGTGCCAGCACGCCGGGACAGGGGGCGCGATCTTTCTTT.

V usage is TRBV23-1 and J usage is TRBJ1-3; perhaps TRBD1 as D (5 bases). TRBV23-1 belongs to the ORF category, with a function that is uncertain. The CDR3 totals 14 residues. V gave up 8 bases and J gave up 2 bases, with 13 bases separating them. The CDR3 DNA follows: TGCGCCAGCCCCTGGGGGGTTGCTGGAAACACCATATATTTT. Its translation is CASPWGVAGNTIYF.

CDR3 in amino acids: CASSIRSGPRTDTQYF. DNA of the CDR3: TGTGCCAGCAGCATACGTAGCGGGCCCCGGACAGATACGCAGTATTTT. This chain uses TRBV9 with TRBJ2-3, with 7 bases lining up with TRBD2. CDR1 and CDR2 from the germline V gene are SGDLS and YYNGEE. This CDR3 is built from 16 residues. V trimming: 4 bases; J trimming: 3 bases; junction bases outside the gene matches: 11.

The V and J genes are TRBV9 and TRBJ2-7; 8 bases are a match to TRBD1. CDR3 length: 14 residues. The ends lost 4 bases at V and 6 bases at J; junction bases unmatched: 9. The germline gives CDR1 SGDLS, CDR2 YYNGEE. The CDR3 spells CASSYTGGRGEQYF. CDR3 sequence (DNA): TGTGCCAGCAGCTATACAGGGGGAAGGGGCGAGCAGTACTTC. Complete variable domain (other parts from reference TRBV9 and TRBJ2-7): DSGVTQTPKHLITATGQRVTLRCSPRSGDLSVYWYQQSLDQGLQFLIQYYNGEERAKGNILERFSAQQFPDLHSELNLSSLELGDSALYFCASSYTGGRGEQYFGPGTRLTVT.

The V call is TRBV25-1, the J call TRBJ2-3; 7 positions match TRBD2. Looked up from germline, CDR1 is MGHDK and CDR2 is SYGVNS. The trim removed 5 bases at V and 6 bases at J, leaving 14 bases unmatched. The CDR3 has 16 residues. CDR3 sequence reads: CASSQTGGPWGDTQYF. CDR3 nucleotides: TGTGCCAGCAGTCAAACGGGAGGCCCTTGGGGGGATACGCAGTATTTT.

The chain recombines TRBV27 with TRBJ1-2; TRBD1 matches at 9 bases. The CDR3 is 14 residues long. From germline, CDR1 is MNHEY and CDR2 SMNVEV (reference sequence). V trimming: 5 bases; J trimming: 4 bases; junction bases outside the gene matches: 5. This CDR3 is CASSGTGRAYGYTF. CDR3 nucleotide sequence: TGTGCCAGCAGTGGGACAGGGAGGGCCTATGGCTACACCTTC.

Only one count was recorded for this clone. The CDR3 region has the DNA TGTGCCATCTGGACACTATCCTACAATGAGCAGTTCTTC. Translation: CAIWTLSYNEQFF. The chain couples TRBV6-5 to TRBJ2-1, with a possible D match to TRBD1 (5 bases). Germline-derived CDR1 and CDR2 are MNHEY and SVGAGI. The CDR3 covers 13 residues. V lost 10 bases, J lost 1 base, and 11 bases lay in between.

The chain is built from TRBV6-6 and TRBJ1-4; 9 bases map to TRBD1. Germline trimming cut 5 bases from V and 11 bases from J; bases unmatched to any gene: 9. CDR3 length: 14 amino acids. Germline CDR1 MNHNY, CDR2 SVGAGI (reference sequence). CDR3: CASSPPGQGGKLFF. CDR3 nucleotide sequence: TGTGCCAGCAGTCCGCCGGGACAGGGAGGGAAACTGTTTTTT.